A single sample gave rise to the 6 T cell receptor beta chains below, sequenced in a study of CXCR3-negative and CXCR3-positive naive CD8 T cells. UMI-tagged TRB cDNA libraries were built via 5' RACE. TCRdb reworked the 5' RACE reads into one entry per CDR3 protein, no DNA. This sample carries about 90,000 distinct CDR3 sequences, with less than 1.1% going to the ten biggest clones. Sequenced material: naive CXCR3- CD8+ T cells from blood. The subset denotes: CD45RO-CCR7+CD27+CD95- naive CD8+ T cells lacking CXCR3 (TNR3-). Receptors originate from a human donor in good health. Some clones in this sample may be carry-over from other donors' samples.

This chain uses TRBV29-1 with TRBJ2-5. Germline CDR1 is SQVTM and CDR2 is ANQGSEA. CDR3 length equals 17 residues. CDR3 amino acids: CSVEGLMVSSYQETQYF.

V and J are TRBV20-1 and TRBJ2-1; with no DNA, the TCRdb D assignment of TRBD1 cannot be verified. In germline, CDR1 is DFQATT, CDR2 SNEGSKA (reference sequence). This CDR3 region has 15 residues. The CDR3 region is CSARDKGAAYNEQFF.

The chain combines TRBV5-1 with TRBJ1-6; absent DNA, TCRdb's TRBD1 call cannot be checked. In germline, CDR1 is SGHRS, CDR2 YFSETQ. The CDR3 consists of 15 residues. The chain's CDR3 is CASSAGQGWNSPLHF.

The chain is built from TRBV29-1 and TRBJ2-5; checking the TCRdb D call of TRBD1 is not possible without DNA. Germline V gives CDR1 SQVTM, CDR2 ANQGSEA. CDR3 length equals 16 residues. CDR3 protein: CSVVLVSGQLQETQYF.

V usage is TRBV4-2 and J usage is TRBJ2-3; TCRdb's D gene call, TRBD1, goes unchecked for lack of DNA. The CDR3 is made up of 17 amino acids. In germline, CDR1 is LGHNA, CDR2 YNFKEQ. Here the CDR3 reads CASSQDWGRDVSDTQYF.

This rearrangement joins TRBV20-1 to TRBJ2-7; absent DNA, TCRdb's TRBD1 call cannot be checked. The CDR3 is 14 residues long. Germline CDR1 DFQATT, CDR2 SNEGSKA (reference sequence). The chain's CDR3 is CSARGTGFSYEQYF.